A single TCR beta chain is shown here with its context. The sample originates from a study of blood T cell repertoires in COVID-19. Looking at the study overall: Acute and convalescent COVID-19 samples came from the United States, Italy and Spain. From T cells, B-cell-depleted T cells, or PBMCs came the material, which was cDNA or gDNA.

Sequenced by immunoSEQ multiplex PCR; TCRdb stores in-frame clones only, minus some. The data hold around 400,000 clones, with just under 90% observed a single time. Germline CDR1 is LNHDA and CDR2 is SQIVND (reference sequence). V lost 6 bases, J lost 4 bases, and 18 bases lay in between. The CDR3 sequence is 15 residues long. Everyone who took part was roughly 18 to 89 years old, and they came from 20 to 25 US areas. Categorization into cohorts depended on clinical history that participants reported. Sequencing was performed on PBMCs or T cells enriched from blood (not recorded which). J is TRBJ1-2 and V is TRBV19; TRBD1 is a possible D gene (6 bases). This clonotype originated in a woman aged 30 to 39 who had recovered from COVID-19. CDR3 in amino acids: CASRSPGVLIYGYTF. CDR3 bases: TGTGCCAGTAGAAGTCCAGGGGTCCTCATCTATGGCTACACCTTC.